The 17 T cell receptor beta chains below were found in one sample sequenced in a study of spatial heterogeneity in lung cancer. Sample time point: sample taken at primary tumor resection. TCRdb re-called the 5' RACE reads through MiXCR, storing one row per CDR3 protein. The sample has tens of thousands of distinct CDR3 sequences; roughly 5.7% are singletons. This specimen consisted of PBMCs, obtained at surgery. These receptors were obtained from a male donor with early-stage non-small cell lung cancer.

This clonotype has a handful of counts. The chain has TRBV5-1 and TRBJ2-1; D perhaps matches TRBD2 (7 bases). The germline V gene has CDR1 SGHRS and CDR2 YFSETQ. The germline V and J ends were trimmed by 0 bases and 2 bases, with 12 bases remaining between them. The CDR3 covers 16 residues. The CDR3 DNA follows: TGCGCCAGCAGCTTGGTAGGGGGGGCCGCCTACAATGAGCAGTTCTTC. Encoded protein: CASSLVGGAAYNEQFF.

This clonotype was seen ten or more times. The chain has TRBV9 and TRBJ2-1; D call uncertain. This CDR3 region has 14 residues. Trimming took off 0 bases at V and 6 bases at J, with 10 bases between the two ends. Germline CDR1 is SGDLS and CDR2 is YYNGEE. This chain's CDR3 is CASSVDAWSNEQFF. Here the CDR3 DNA reads TGTGCCAGCAGCGTAGACGCGTGGAGCAATGAGCAGTTCTTC.

Remarks on this clonotype: A much more abundant neighbour one base away suggests this may be a read error. This sequence joins TRBV29-1 and TRBJ2-2, with TRBD2 as a possible D gene (5 bases). The CDR3 spans 13 residues. Germline V gives CDR1 SQVTM, CDR2 ANQGSEA. The CDR3 here is CSVAGPDTGEPFF. The DNA for the CDR3 is TGCAGCGTTGCGGGCCCAGACACCGGGGAGCCGTTTTTT.

This clonotype was recorded at least ten times. The J gene is TRBJ1-4, the V gene TRBV6-2 or TRBV6-3; 8 bases fit TRBD1. Losses at the gene ends were 5 bases for V and 8 bases for J; bases not matched to a gene: 7. The CDR3 is 14 amino acids. Germline V gene lookup returns CDR1 MNHEY and CDR2 SVGEGT. CDR3 region: CASSGQGDREKLFF. In DNA form, the CDR3 reads TGTGCCAGCAGTGGACAGGGAGACCGGGAAAAACTGTTTTTT.

The chain links TRBV20-1 to TRBJ1-6, with D perhaps matching TRBD1 (6 bases). The V end lost 3 bases, the J end lost 7 bases, and 13 bases lay between the germline ends. The CDR3 extends over 14 amino acids. Per germline, CDR1 DFQATT and CDR2 SNEGSKA (reference sequence). CDR3 coding DNA: TGCAGTGCTAGCGAACAGGGAGGAAATTCACCCCTCCACTTT. Translation gives CSASEQGGNSPLHF.

The table lists this clonotype with many counts. V and J are TRBV27 and TRBJ1-6; the D is unclear. Germline-derived CDR1 and CDR2 are MNHEY and SMNVEV (reference sequence). Trimming stripped 5 bases from V and 1 base from J, with 12 bases between. The CDR3 sequence is 16 residues long. The CDR3 DNA reads TGTGCCAGCAGTCCGCTGGTTGCGTCCTATAATTCACCCCTCCACTTT. It yields the protein CASSPLVASYNSPLHF.

This clonotype was seen ten or more times. The chain joins TRBV11-2 to TRBJ2-4, with D possibly matching TRBD1 (6 bases). The CDR3 extends over 13 amino acids. The V gene's germline CDR1 is SGHAT and CDR2 FQNNGV. Trimming took 9 bases from V and 0 from J, leaving 9 bases between them. In DNA form, the CDR3 reads TGTGCCAGTCGGACAGTAGCCAAAAACATTCAGTACTTC. This translates into CASRTVAKNIQYF.

This clonotype was found many times. The chain combines TRBV20-1 with TRBJ2-1; 11 bases are shared with TRBD2. V trimming: 5 bases; J trimming: 5 bases; junction bases outside the gene matches: 8. This CDR3 is built from 15 residues. CDR1 DFQATT and CDR2 SNEGSKA come from the germline V gene (reference sequence). The CDR3 protein is CSAPRTSGLNNEQFF. The CDR3 bases are TGCAGTGCTCCTAGGACTAGCGGGCTTAACAATGAGCAGTTCTTC.

This clonotype has at least ten counts. V is TRBV6-6 and J is TRBJ2-7, with TRBD2 matching 12 bases. This CDR3 comprises 14 residues. Germline assignment: CDR1 MNHNY and CDR2 SVGAGI (reference sequence). J was trimmed by 2 bases and V by 8 bases; bases with no gene match: 4. CDR3 nucleotide sequence: TGTGCCAGCCTACTAGCGGGAGGAACCTACGAGCAGTACTTC. Residues: CASLLAGGTYEQYF.

This chain connects TRBV20-1 to TRBJ2-7; D remains unclear. CDR3 length: 12 residues. Germline-derived CDR1 and CDR2 are DFQATT and SNEGSKA (reference sequence). V was clipped by 1 base and J by 2 bases, with 6 bases between them. CDR3 sequence (DNA): TGCAGTGCTAGAGCCCTGACCTACGAGCAGTACTTC. Amino acid sequence: CSARALTYEQYF.

This clonotype was picked up many times. The chain recombines TRBV12-3 or TRBV12-4 with TRBJ2-1; D ambiguous. The CDR3 runs to 12 residues. V was cut by 5 bases and J by 6 bases, with 8 bases left in between. CDR3 sequence reads: CASSTLANEQFF. In DNA, the CDR3 is TGTGCCAGCAGTACGCTGGCCAATGAGCAGTTCTTC.

This clonotype was picked up many times. The chain is built from TRBV6-6 and TRBJ1-2; a possible D gene is TRBD1 (5 bases). CDR3 length equals 13 residues. Per germline, CDR1 MNHNY and CDR2 SVGAGI (reference sequence). With 6 bases removed from V and 2 bases from J, the gap between germline ends came to 10 bases. The CDR3 region is CASRQDTNYGYTF. The DNA for the CDR3 is TGTGCCAGCAGACAGGACACGAACTATGGCTACACCTTC.

This clonotype was found many times. This sequence joins TRBV4-2 and TRBJ2-1; the match to TRBD2 covers 12 bases. Germline CDR1 is LGHNA and CDR2 is YNFKEQ. The CDR3 totals 20 residues. V trimming: 1 base; J trimming: 7 bases; junction bases outside the gene matches: 17. CDR3 nucleotides: TGTGCCAGCAGCCAAGGCCTCGCTAGCGGGAGGGCCTCAAACCGGAATGAGCAGTTCTTC. This encodes CASSQGLASGRASNRNEQFF.

This clonotype was observed at least ten times. V and J are TRBV7-2 and TRBJ2-5; 7 nucleotides line up with TRBD2. CDR1 SGHTA and CDR2 FQGNSA come from the germline V gene. The CDR3 extends over 14 amino acids. J gave up 7 bases and V 5 bases, and 10 bases lay outside the gene matches. The chain's CDR3 is CASSPGGGSGTQYF. The CDR3 bases are TGTGCCAGCAGCCCGGGAGGAGGATCGGGGACCCAGTACTTC.

This clonotype was seen repeatedly, ten times or more. This rearrangement joins TRBV30 to TRBJ1-5, with TRBD1 matching over 8 bases. Germline V gene data show CDR1 as GTSNPN and CDR2 as SVGIG (reference sequence). The CDR3 is 14 residues long. Losses at the gene ends were 5 bases for V and 6 bases for J; bases not matched to a gene: 9. The CDR3 nucleotides read TGTGCCTGGGCCCCAGGGGGCGTCGTTCAGCCCCAGCATTTT. Translating gives CAWAPGGVVQPQHF.

This clonotype was seen more than once but under ten times. V gene TRBV29-1 combines with J gene TRBJ1-1, with 11 bases that match TRBD1. V lost 7 bases, J lost 6 bases, and 10 bases stayed unmatched. CDR1 and CDR2 (germline): SQVTM, ANQGSEA. The CDR3 has 14 amino acids. CDR3 protein: CSARGQGDKSEAFF. Written as DNA, the CDR3 is TGCAGCGCCAGGGGACAGGGGGATAAGTCTGAAGCTTTCTTT.

This clonotype was observed at least ten times. The chain combines TRBV20-1 with TRBJ2-3; D is unresolved. The germline V gene encodes CDR1 DFQATT and CDR2 SNEGSKA (reference sequence). This CDR3 is built from 14 residues. The V and J ends lost 6 bases and 0 bases respectively, with 13 bases between them. CDR3 in amino acids: CSALESASTDTQYF. CDR3 nucleotides: TGCAGTGCCCTGGAATCCGCTAGCACAGATACGCAGTATTTT.